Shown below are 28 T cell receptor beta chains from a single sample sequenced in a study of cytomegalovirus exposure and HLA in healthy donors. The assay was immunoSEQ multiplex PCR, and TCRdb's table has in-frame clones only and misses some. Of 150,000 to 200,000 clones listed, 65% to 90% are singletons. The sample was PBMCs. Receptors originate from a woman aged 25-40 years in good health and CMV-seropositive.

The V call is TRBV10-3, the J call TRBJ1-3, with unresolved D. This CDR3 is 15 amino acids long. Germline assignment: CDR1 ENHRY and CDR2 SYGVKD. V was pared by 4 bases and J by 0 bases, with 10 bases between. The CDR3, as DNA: TGTGCCATCAGTGGGGGAGGGAGCTCTGGAAACACCATATATTTT. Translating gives CAISGGGSSGNTIYF.

CDR3 DNA: TGTGCCACGGGAGGGGGAGACGTCTATGGCTACACCTTC. Its protein is CATGGGDVYGYTF. The chain couples TRBV15 to TRBJ1-2; D may be TRBD1 (6 bases). Trimming stripped 9 bases from V and 4 bases from J, with 15 bases between. CDR1 and CDR2 from the germline V gene are LNHNV and YYDKDF (reference sequence). This CDR3 is built from 13 residues.

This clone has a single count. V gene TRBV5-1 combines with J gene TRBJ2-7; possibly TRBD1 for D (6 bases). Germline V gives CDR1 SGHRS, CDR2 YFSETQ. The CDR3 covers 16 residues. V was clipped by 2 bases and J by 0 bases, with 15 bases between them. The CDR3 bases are TGCGCCAGCAGCTTAGGACAGCCATCACTCTCCTACGAGCAGTACTTC. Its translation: CASSLGQPSLSYEQYF. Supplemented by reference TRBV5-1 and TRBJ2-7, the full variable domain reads KAGVTQTPRYLIKTRGQQVTLSCSPISGHRSVSWYQQTPGQGLQFLFEYFSETQRNKGNFPGRFSGRQFSNSRSEMNVSTLELGDSALYLCASSLGQPSLSYEQYFGPGTRLTVT.

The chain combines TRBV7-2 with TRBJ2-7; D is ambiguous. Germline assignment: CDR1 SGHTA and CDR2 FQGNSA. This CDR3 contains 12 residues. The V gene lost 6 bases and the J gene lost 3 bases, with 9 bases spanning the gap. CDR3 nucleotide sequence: TGTGCCAGCAGTCAAGACAACTACGAGCAGTACTTC. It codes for CASSQDNYEQYF.

In DNA form, the CDR3 reads TGTGCCAGCATGCCGGGGACAGAGAACACTGAAGCTTTCTTT. It encodes CASMPGTENTEAFF. The V call is TRBV27, the J call TRBJ1-1; TRBD1 matches 7 bases. The length of the CDR3 is 14 residues. Germline V lookup: CDR1 MNHEY, CDR2 SMNVEV (reference sequence). Germline trimming cut 7 bases from V and 1 base from J; bases unmatched to any gene: 6.

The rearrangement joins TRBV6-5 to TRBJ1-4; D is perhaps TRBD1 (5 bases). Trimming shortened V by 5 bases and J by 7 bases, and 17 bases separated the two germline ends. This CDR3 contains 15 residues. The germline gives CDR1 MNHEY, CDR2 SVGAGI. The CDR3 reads CASSNPLGGVEKLFF. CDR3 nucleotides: TGTGCCAGCAGTAACCCATTGGGGGGGGTTGAAAAACTGTTTTTT.

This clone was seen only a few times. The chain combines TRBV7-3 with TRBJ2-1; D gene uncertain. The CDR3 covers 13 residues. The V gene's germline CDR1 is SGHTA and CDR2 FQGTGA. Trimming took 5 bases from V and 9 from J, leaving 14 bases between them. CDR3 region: CASSTEVVGEQFF. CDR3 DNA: TGTGCCAGCAGCACCGAGGTGGTTGGTGAGCAGTTCTTC.

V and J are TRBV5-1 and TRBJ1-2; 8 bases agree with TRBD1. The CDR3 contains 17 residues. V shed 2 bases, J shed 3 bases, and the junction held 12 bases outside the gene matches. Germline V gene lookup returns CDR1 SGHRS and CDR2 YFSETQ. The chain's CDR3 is CASSLGRGRVPDYGYTF. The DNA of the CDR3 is TGCGCCAGCAGCTTAGGCAGGGGGCGCGTTCCTGACTATGGCTACACCTTC.

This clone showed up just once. CDR3 sequence reads: CASRAGQGLGGYTF. CDR3 nucleotide sequence: TGTGCCAGCAGGGCGGGACAGGGTCTAGGTGGCTACACCTTC. The chain combines TRBV6-1 with TRBJ1-2; TRBD1 matches at 9 bases. This CDR3 is built from 14 residues. The germline V gene has CDR1 MNHNS and CDR2 SASEGT. Trimming at V came to 6 bases and at J to 7 bases, leaving 9 bases not matched to a gene.

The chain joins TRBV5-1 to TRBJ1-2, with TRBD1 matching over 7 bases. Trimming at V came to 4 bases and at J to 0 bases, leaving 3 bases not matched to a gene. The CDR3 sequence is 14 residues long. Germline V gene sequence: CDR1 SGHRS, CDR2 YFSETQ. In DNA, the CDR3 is TGCGCCAGCAGCCCCGGACAGGCTAACTATGGCTACACCTTC. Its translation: CASSPGQANYGYTF.

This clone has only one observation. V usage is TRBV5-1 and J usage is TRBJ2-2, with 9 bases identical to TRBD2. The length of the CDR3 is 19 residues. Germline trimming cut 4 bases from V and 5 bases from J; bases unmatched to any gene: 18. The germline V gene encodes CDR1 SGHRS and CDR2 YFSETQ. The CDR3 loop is CASSPEEGLAGSGTGELFF. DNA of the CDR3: TGCGCCAGCAGCCCCGAAGAGGGGCTAGCGGGAAGTGGGACCGGGGAGCTGTTTTTT.

CDR3 in amino acids: CASRFPLYGYTF. The CDR3 DNA sequence: TGTGCCAGCAGGTTCCCTCTCTATGGCTACACCTTC. The chain combines TRBV28 with TRBJ1-2; D unclear. This CDR3 has 12 residues. The germline V gene has CDR1 MDHEN and CDR2 SYDVKM. Trimming stripped 6 bases from V and 4 bases from J, with 9 bases between.

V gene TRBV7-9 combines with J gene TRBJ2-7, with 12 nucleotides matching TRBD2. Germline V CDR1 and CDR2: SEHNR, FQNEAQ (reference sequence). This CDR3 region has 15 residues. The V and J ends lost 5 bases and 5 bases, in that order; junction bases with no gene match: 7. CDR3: CASSRQGLAGDEQYF. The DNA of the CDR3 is TGTGCCAGCAGCCGGCAGGGACTAGCGGGTGACGAGCAGTACTTC. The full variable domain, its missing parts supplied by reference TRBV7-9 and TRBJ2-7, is DTGVSQNPRHKITKRGQNVTFRCDPISEHNRLYWYRQTLGQGPEFLTYFQNEAQLEKSRLLSDRFSAERPKGSFSTLEIQRTEQGDSAMYLCASSRQGLAGDEQYFGPGTRLTVT.

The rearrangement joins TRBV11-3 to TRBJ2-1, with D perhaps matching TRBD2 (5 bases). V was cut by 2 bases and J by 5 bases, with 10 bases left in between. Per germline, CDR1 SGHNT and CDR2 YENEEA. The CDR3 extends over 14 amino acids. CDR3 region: CASSLRGPNNEQFF. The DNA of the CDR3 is TGTGCCAGCAGCTTACGCGGGCCAAACAATGAGCAGTTCTTC.

The CDR3 nucleotides read TGTGCCAGCAGTTACTCGAGACCCGGCGGCTACTACGAGCAGTACTTC. Protein sequence: CASSYSRPGGYYEQYF. The gene calls are TRBV6-6 and TRBJ2-7; no clear D. Germline V gene lookup returns CDR1 MNHNY and CDR2 SVGAGI (reference sequence). Deletions cut 0 bases from V and 3 bases from J, with 15 bases between. This CDR3 has 16 residues.

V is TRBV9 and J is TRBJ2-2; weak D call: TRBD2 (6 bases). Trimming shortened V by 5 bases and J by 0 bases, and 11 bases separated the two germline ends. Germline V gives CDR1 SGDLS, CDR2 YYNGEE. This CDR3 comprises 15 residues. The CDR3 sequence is CASRGGTSNTGELFF. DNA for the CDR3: TGTGCCAGCAGGGGCGGGACTTCGAACACCGGGGAGCTGTTTTTT.

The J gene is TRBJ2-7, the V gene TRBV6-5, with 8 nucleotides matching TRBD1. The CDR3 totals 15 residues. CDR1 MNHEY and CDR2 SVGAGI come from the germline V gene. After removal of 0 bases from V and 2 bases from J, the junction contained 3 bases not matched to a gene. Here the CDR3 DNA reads TGTGCCAGCAGTTACTCTAACAGGGGGACCTACGAGCAGTACTTC. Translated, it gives CASSYSNRGTYEQYF.

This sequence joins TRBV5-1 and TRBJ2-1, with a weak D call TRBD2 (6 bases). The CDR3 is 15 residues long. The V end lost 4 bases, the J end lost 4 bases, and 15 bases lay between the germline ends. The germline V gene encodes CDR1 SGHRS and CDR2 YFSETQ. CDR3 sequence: CASSPSGEVYNEQFF. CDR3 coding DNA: TGCGCCAGCAGCCCGTCGGGGGAGGTTTACAATGAGCAGTTCTTC.

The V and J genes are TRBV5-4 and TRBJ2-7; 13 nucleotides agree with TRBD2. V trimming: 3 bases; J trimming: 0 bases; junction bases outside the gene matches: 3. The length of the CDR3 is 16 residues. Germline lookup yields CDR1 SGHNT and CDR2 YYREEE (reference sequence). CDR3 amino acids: CASSSGTSGNSYEQYF. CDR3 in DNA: TGTGCCAGCAGCTCCGGGACTAGCGGGAACTCCTACGAGCAGTACTTC.

The DNA for the CDR3 is TGTGCCAGCAGCTCAAGAGTAGATCTCAGGAATGAGCAGTTCTTC. It encodes CASSSRVDLRNEQFF. The chain employs TRBV11-2 and TRBJ2-1; unclear D gene. The CDR3 is 15 amino acids. The V end lost 4 bases, the J end lost 7 bases, and 17 bases lay between the germline ends. Germline CDR1 reads SGHAT; CDR2 reads FQNNGV.

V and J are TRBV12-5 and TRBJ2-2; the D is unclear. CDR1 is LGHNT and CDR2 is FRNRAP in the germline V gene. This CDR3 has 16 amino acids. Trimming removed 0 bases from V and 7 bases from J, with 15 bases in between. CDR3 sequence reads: CASGLVPSTLGGELFF. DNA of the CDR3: TGTGCTAGTGGTTTGGTACCCTCTACCCTCGGCGGGGAGCTGTTTTTT.

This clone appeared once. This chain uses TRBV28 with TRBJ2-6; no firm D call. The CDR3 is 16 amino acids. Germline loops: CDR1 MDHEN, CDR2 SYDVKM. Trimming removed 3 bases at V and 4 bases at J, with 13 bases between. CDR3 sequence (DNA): TGTGCCAGCAGTTTGCTAGGCGAACGCGGGGCCAACGTCCTGACTTTC. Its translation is CASSLLGERGANVLTF.

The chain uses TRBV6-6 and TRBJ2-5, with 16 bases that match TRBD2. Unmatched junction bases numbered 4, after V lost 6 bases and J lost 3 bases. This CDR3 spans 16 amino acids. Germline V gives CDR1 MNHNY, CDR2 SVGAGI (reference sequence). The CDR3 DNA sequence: TGTGCCAGCAGCCAGGGACTAGCGGGAGGGAAAGAGACCCAGTACTTC. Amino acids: CASSQGLAGGKETQYF.

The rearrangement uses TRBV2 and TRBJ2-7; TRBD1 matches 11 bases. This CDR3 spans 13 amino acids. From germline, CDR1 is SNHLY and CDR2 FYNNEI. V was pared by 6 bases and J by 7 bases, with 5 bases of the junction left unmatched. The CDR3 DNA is TGTGCCAGCAGGGACAGGGGGCCGGAGGAGCAGTACTTC. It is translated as CASRDRGPEEQYF. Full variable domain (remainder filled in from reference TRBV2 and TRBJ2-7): EPEVTQTPSHQVTQMGQEVILRCVPISNHLYFYWYRQILGQKVEFLVSFYNNEISEKSEIFDDQFSVERPDGSNFTLKIRSTKLEDSAMYFCASRDRGPEEQYFGPGTRLTVT.

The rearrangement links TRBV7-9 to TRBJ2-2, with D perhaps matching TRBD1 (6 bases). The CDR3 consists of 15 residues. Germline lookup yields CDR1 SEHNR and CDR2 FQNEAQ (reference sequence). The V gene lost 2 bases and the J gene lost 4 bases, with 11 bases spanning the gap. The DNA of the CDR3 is TGTGCCAGCAGCTTACAGGGGTCGGGCACCGGGGAGCTGTTTTTT. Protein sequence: CASSLQGSGTGELFF.

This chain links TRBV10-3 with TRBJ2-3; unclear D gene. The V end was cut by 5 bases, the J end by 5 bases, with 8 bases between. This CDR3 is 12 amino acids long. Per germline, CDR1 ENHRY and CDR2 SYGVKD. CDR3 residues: CAISFSKDTQYF. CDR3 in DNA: TGTGCCATCAGTTTTTCAAAAGATACGCAGTATTTT.

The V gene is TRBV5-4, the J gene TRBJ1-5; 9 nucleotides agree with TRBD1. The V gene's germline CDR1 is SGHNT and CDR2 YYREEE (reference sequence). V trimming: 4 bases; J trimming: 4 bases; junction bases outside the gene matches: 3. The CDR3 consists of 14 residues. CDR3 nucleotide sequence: TGTGCCAGCAGCGCGGGGACAGGGAATCAGCCCCAGCATTTT. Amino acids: CASSAGTGNQPQHF.

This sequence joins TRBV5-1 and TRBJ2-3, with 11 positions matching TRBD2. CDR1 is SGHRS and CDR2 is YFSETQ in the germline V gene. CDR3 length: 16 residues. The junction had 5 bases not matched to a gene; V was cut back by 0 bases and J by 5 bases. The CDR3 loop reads CASSLELAGAGDTQYF. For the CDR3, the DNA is TGCGCCAGCAGCTTGGAACTAGCGGGAGCTGGAGATACGCAGTATTTT.